The 12 T cell receptor beta chains listed next were all sequenced from one sample in a study of early T cells in non-severe SARS-CoV-2 infection. TCRdb reprocessed the 5' RACE reads via MiXCR and lists one record per CDR3 protein. Of over 25,000 distinct CDR3 sequences listed, under 6% are singletons. The sequenced sample was whole blood. These receptors were collected from an adult who was a healthcare worker with PCR-confirmed SARS-CoV-2 infection or an uninfected control (not recorded which).

This clonotype came up a few times. This chain links TRBV7-2 with TRBJ2-2; 12 bases agree with TRBD2. J gave up 2 bases and V 4 bases, and 8 bases lay outside the gene matches. Germline lookup yields CDR1 SGHTA and CDR2 FQGNSA. The CDR3 length is 18 residues. In DNA, the CDR3 is TGTGCCAGCAGCTCCCCTAGCGGGGGGGCTTTCAACACCGGGGAGCTGTTTTTT. Its translation: CASSSPSGGAFNTGELFF.

This clonotype has ten or more counts. V gene TRBV6-4 combines with J gene TRBJ2-3; 7 bases map to TRBD1. There are 15 residues in the CDR3. Germline values: CDR1 MRHNA, CDR2 SNTAGT. J was trimmed by 2 bases and V by 6 bases; bases with no gene match: 8. CDR3 residues: CASSPGQASTDTQYF. CDR3 sequence (DNA): TGTGCCAGCAGCCCTGGACAGGCTTCCACAGATACGCAGTATTTT.

This clonotype was observed at least ten times. V usage is TRBV7-9 and J usage is TRBJ2-2; possibly TRBD2 for D (5 bases). CDR3 length: 15 amino acids. V gave up 0 bases and J gave up 3 bases, with 8 bases separating them. Germline-derived CDR1 and CDR2 are SEHNR and FQNEAQ (reference sequence). This CDR3 reads CASSLAVGDTGELFF. CDR3 coding DNA: TGTGCCAGCAGCTTAGCTGTGGGAGACACCGGGGAGCTGTTTTTT.

Ten or more counts support this clonotype. The chain carries TRBV6-2 or TRBV6-3 and TRBJ1-1; D gene uncertain. Germline V gives CDR1 MNHEY, CDR2 SVGEGT. This CDR3 is built from 14 residues. V lost 0 bases, J lost 6 bases, and 11 bases lay in between. CDR3 residues: CASSYSGELAEAFF. In DNA form, the CDR3 reads TGTGCCAGCAGTTACTCGGGTGAATTGGCTGAAGCTTTCTTT.

This chain connects TRBV9 to TRBJ2-7; TRBD2 aligns across 9 bases. J was trimmed by 7 bases and V by 4 bases; bases with no gene match: 18. Germline CDR1 is SGDLS and CDR2 is YYNGEE. This CDR3 contains 17 residues. CDR3 sequence: CASSPGVAGAPRGEQYF. The CDR3 DNA sequence: TGTGCCAGCAGCCCCGGGGTAGCGGGGGCTCCCCGCGGGGAGCAGTACTTC.

The J gene is TRBJ2-7, the V gene TRBV7-2; a possible D gene is TRBD1 (6 bases). The CDR3 is 15 residues long. Trimming took off 4 bases at V and 3 bases at J, with 16 bases between the two ends. Germline CDR1 reads SGHTA; CDR2 reads FQGNSA. CDR3 loop: CASSSRTGGLYEQYF. CDR3 coding DNA: TGTGCCAGCAGCTCAAGGACTGGGGGCCTCTACGAGCAGTACTTC.

This clonotype was counted many times. V gene TRBV10-3 combines with J gene TRBJ2-5; TRBD1 might be the D (5 bases). V was clipped by 0 bases and J by 4 bases, with 6 bases between them. The CDR3 extends over 13 amino acids. Germline V lookup: CDR1 ENHRY, CDR2 SYGVKD. The CDR3 DNA follows: TGTGCCATCAGTGAGTCGACAGTAGAGACCCAGTACTTC. Residues: CAISESTVETQYF.

V and J are TRBV20-1 and TRBJ2-3; D remains ambiguous. The germline V and J ends were trimmed by 6 bases and 7 bases, with 8 bases remaining between them. The germline gives CDR1 DFQATT, CDR2 SNEGSKA (reference sequence). This CDR3 comprises 10 residues. CDR3 bases: TGCAGTGCCCAATTCCATACGCAGTATTTT. Its translation: CSAQFHTQYF.

This clonotype came up many times. The V and J genes are TRBV10-3 and TRBJ2-7; 9 bases line up with TRBD2. Germline CDR1 is ENHRY and CDR2 is SYGVKD. V lost 0 bases and J lost 3; bases outside the gene matches: 6. This CDR3 contains 16 residues. Here the CDR3 reads CAISESVGGGDYEQYF. DNA of the CDR3: TGTGCCATCAGTGAGTCGGTAGGCGGGGGGGACTACGAGCAGTACTTC.

The table lists this clonotype with many counts. V and J are TRBV20-1 and TRBJ2-5; D is ambiguous. The CDR3 loop spans 13 amino acids. Trimming pared 3 bases from V and 2 bases from J, leaving 10 bases between. CDR1 and CDR2 from the germline V gene are DFQATT and SNEGSKA (reference sequence). CDR3 sequence: CSASNAFQETQYF. CDR3 coding DNA: TGCAGTGCTAGCAACGCGTTTCAAGAGACCCAGTACTTC.

This clonotype was counted at least ten times. The rearrangement joins TRBV28 to TRBJ2-1, with D perhaps matching TRBD1 or TRBD2 (6 bases each). V lost 1 base, J lost 0 bases, and 13 bases lay in between. The CDR3 contains 17 residues. Looked up from germline, CDR1 is MDHEN and CDR2 is SYDVKM. The CDR3 loop reads CASSLYRGQSSYNEQFF. CDR3 nucleotides: TGTGCCAGCAGTTTATACCGGGGGCAAAGCTCCTACAATGAGCAGTTCTTC.

This clonotype was found a few times. The rearrangement joins TRBV29-1 to TRBJ1-1, with 7 bases fitting TRBD1. V shed 6 bases and J 5 bases; nucleotides not matched to a gene: 12. Germline V gives CDR1 SQVTM, CDR2 ANQGSEA. The CDR3 is made up of 14 amino acids. CDR3 in amino acids: CSVTQTGPGTEAFF. In DNA form, the CDR3 reads TGCAGCGTAACCCAGACAGGGCCAGGTACTGAAGCTTTCTTT.